This T cell receptor beta chain was observed in a study of human CD8 memory T cell subsets. Preparation of the TCR beta libraries relied on UMI-labeled 5' RACE. Per the authors' pipeline: In each TCR beta library, there were between roughly 2,600 and 18,000 functional CDR3 beta clonotypes. TCRdb reworked the 5' RACE reads into one entry per CDR3 protein, no DNA. For this entry, the V and J calls and clone size follow TCRdb and not the study's own pipeline. Its clone listing holds approximately 12,000 distinct CDR3 sequences. CDR1 is LGHNT, CDR2 FRNRAP, per germline. The CDR3 covers 16 residues. Study results and limitations: Similarly high diversity marked stem-like memory and precursor exhausted T cells, unlike effector memory cells. It was suggested by Chao1 estimates that stem-like memory T cells were more diverse than precursor exhausted T cells. Minimally overlapping with each other were the repertoires of precursor exhausted and stem-like memory T cells.

This clonotype is deemed medium-sized (0.01 to 0.1%) by its frequency. The antigen remains undetermined. Source material: CD8+ T cells from PBMCs. The chain carries TRBV12-5 and TRBJ1-5; TCRdb gives TRBD1 as the D gene, but with no DNA this cannot be confirmed. This receptor was identified in a human donor in good health. The CDR3 sequence: CASGWTSGTDDQPQHF. The whole variable domain, remainder taken from reference TRBV12-5 and TRBJ1-5, is DARVTQTPRHKVTEMGQEVTMRCQPILGHNTVFWYRQTMMQGLELLAYFRNRAPLDDSGMPKDRFSAEMPDATLATLKIQPSEPRDSAVYFCASGWTSGTDDQPQHFGDGTRLSIL.